Listed here are 21 T cell receptor beta chains from one sample, sequenced in a study of cytomegalovirus exposure and HLA in healthy donors. Both 60 Vbeta primers and 13 Jbeta primers went into the PCR. Assay: immunoSEQ multiplex PCR; the TCRdb copy retains only in-frame clones and omits some. The sample yields under 200,000 clones, approximately 80% seen once. The sample comprised PBMCs. These receptors all come from a man aged 50-59 years in good health and CMV-seropositive.

The chain combines TRBV28 with TRBJ1-1, with TRBD1 identical over 8 bases. V gave up 7 bases and J gave up 6 bases; unmatched junction bases: 10. This CDR3 is 14 amino acids long. From germline, CDR1 is MDHEN and CDR2 SYDVKM. For the CDR3, the DNA is TGTGCCAGCACCCTCAGGGGGCGGGGGTCTGAAGCTTTCTTT. Protein product: CASTLRGRGSEAFF.

This sequence joins TRBV27 and TRBJ1-2; a weak D match, TRBD1 (6 bases). This CDR3 comprises 15 residues. Trimming took off 6 bases at V and 1 base at J, with 15 bases between the two ends. Germline lookup yields CDR1 MNHEY and CDR2 SMNVEV (reference sequence). CDR3 in DNA: TGTGCCAGCAGCCCGACAGGCTTATTTAACTATGGCTACACCTTC. Its protein product is CASSPTGLFNYGYTF.

This chain connects TRBV18 to TRBJ1-2, with no clear D. CDR1 and CDR2 from the germline V gene are KGHSH and LQKENI. Trimming took 2 bases from V and 5 from J, leaving 18 bases between them. The CDR3 length is 16 residues. The CDR3 DNA reads TGTGCCAGCTCACCAGTTCCCGGTATTCCCTGGTATGGCTACACCTTC. Its translation is CASSPVPGIPWYGYTF.

The chain links TRBV7-2 to TRBJ2-5; D possibly corresponds to TRBD2 (6 bases). The germline V and J ends were trimmed by 3 bases and 7 bases, with 12 bases remaining between them. There are 13 residues in the CDR3. Germline CDR1 and CDR2: SGHTA and FQGNSA. The chain's CDR3 is CASSFRLDRTQYF. DNA for the CDR3: TGTGCCAGCAGCTTTAGACTAGATCGGACCCAGTACTTC.

The chain carries TRBV7-6 and TRBJ2-5; no reliable D call. The CDR3 is made up of 15 amino acids. Trimming pared 5 bases from V and 1 base from J, leaving 14 bases between. The germline CDR1 and CDR2 sequences are SGHVS and FNYEAQ. CDR3 residues: CASSPLLLFQETQYF. The DNA of the CDR3 is TGTGCCAGCAGCCCACTTTTGCTTTTCCAAGAGACCCAGTACTTC.

The V gene is TRBV7-2, the J gene TRBJ2-1, with 11 bases that match TRBD2. V lost 3 bases to trimming and J lost 8 bases; unmatched junction nucleotides: 18. Germline V gene data show CDR1 as SGHTA and CDR2 as FQGNSA. The CDR3 has 19 residues. The CDR3 spells CASSFPGQALAGDADEQFF. CDR3 DNA: TGTGCCAGCAGCTTCCCGGGACAGGCACTAGCGGGGGATGCCGATGAGCAGTTCTTC.

The chain links TRBV19 to TRBJ1-2; 8 bases fit TRBD1. Germline values: CDR1 LNHDA, CDR2 SQIVND (reference sequence). The CDR3 length is 13 residues. The J segment lost 6 bases and the V segment lost 6 bases, leaving 6 bases of the junction unmatched. Written as DNA, the CDR3 is TGTGCCAGTAGAAGACAGGGGCCGGATGGCTACACCTTC. Translating gives CASRRQGPDGYTF. Full variable domain (remainder filled in from reference TRBV19 and TRBJ1-2): DGGITQSPKYLFRKEGQNVTLSCEQNLNHDAMYWYRQDPGQGLRLIYYSQIVNDFQKGDIAEGYSVSREKKESFPLTVTSAQKNPTAFYLCASRRQGPDGYTFGSGTRLTVV.

This clone was observed a single time. CDR3 loop: CASSSTPRLAVKHF. The CDR3 DNA sequence: TGTGCCAGCAGCTCGACCCCCAGACTAGCAGTAAAGCATTTT. This chain joins TRBV7-2 and TRBJ1-5, with D uncertain. Trimming shortened V by 4 bases and J by 14 bases, and 21 bases separated the two germline ends. The germline gives CDR1 SGHTA, CDR2 FQGNSA. CDR3 length: 14 residues.

V and J are TRBV14 and TRBJ2-7; D perhaps matches TRBD2 (5 bases). The CDR3 has 13 amino acids. Germline V gene lookup returns CDR1 SGHDN and CDR2 FVKESK. The V end lost 0 bases, the J end lost 6 bases, and 9 bases lay between the germline ends. CDR3 DNA: TGTGCCAGCAGCCAAGATGACGGGATCGAGCAGTACTTC. Protein: CASSQDDGIEQYF.

The chain links TRBV30 to TRBJ2-1, with TRBD1 as a possible D gene (5 bases). Trimming left V 2 bases short and J 2 bases short, with 10 bases between. CDR1 and CDR2 (germline): GTSNPN, SVGIG (reference sequence). The CDR3 runs 14 residues. The DNA of the CDR3 is TGTGCCTGGAGTATCAGGGTGCCCTACAATGAGCAGTTCTTC. Protein product: CAWSIRVPYNEQFF. The complete variable domain, with remaining parts taken from reference TRBV30 and TRBJ2-1, reads SQTIHQWPATLVQPVGSPLSLECTVEGTSNPNLYWYRQAAGRGLQLLFYSVGIGQISSEVPQNLSASRPQDRQFILSSKKLLLSDSGFYLCAWSIRVPYNEQFFGPGTRLTVL.

The chain uses TRBV10-3 and TRBJ1-4; D might be TRBD1 (5 bases). CDR1 and CDR2 from the germline V gene are ENHRY and SYGVKD. The V end lost 5 bases, the J end lost 5 bases, and 12 bases lay between the germline ends. CDR3 length equals 14 residues. In DNA, the CDR3 is TGTGCCATCAGTCAGGGAGGGACGAATGAAAAACTGTTTTTT. It codes for CAISQGGTNEKLFF.

The chain recombines TRBV19 with TRBJ2-5, with TRBD1 matching 11 bases. The CDR3 length is 12 residues. Losses at the gene ends were 8 bases for V and 5 bases for J; bases not matched to a gene: 1. Germline values: CDR1 LNHDA, CDR2 SQIVND (reference sequence). CDR3 protein: CASRDRGETQYF. Written as DNA, the CDR3 is TGTGCCAGTCGGGACAGGGGGGAGACCCAGTACTTC.

The chain is built from TRBV18 and TRBJ1-1, with D maybe TRBD1 (6 bases). CDR3 length equals 15 residues. Trimming removed 1 base from V and 1 base from J, with 10 bases in between. Germline loops: CDR1 KGHSH, CDR2 LQKENI. The chain's CDR3 is CASSPRRQENTEAFF. For the CDR3, the DNA is TGTGCCAGCTCACCACGGAGACAGGAGAACACTGAAGCTTTCTTT.

The chain employs TRBV19 and TRBJ1-1; unclear D gene. Trimming pared 8 bases from V and 4 bases from J, leaving 14 bases between. The CDR3 sequence is 13 residues long. CDR1 is LNHDA and CDR2 is SQIVND in the germline V gene (reference sequence). DNA for the CDR3: TGTGCCAGTGGCCCGGGTAGCAGCACTGAAGCTTTCTTT. Translated: CASGPGSSTEAFF.

In this sample, this clone turned up a few times. The chain employs TRBV11-2 and TRBJ2-5; 8 bases agree with TRBD2. Germline loops: CDR1 SGHAT, CDR2 FQNNGV. Losses at the gene ends were 1 base for V and 0 bases for J; bases not matched to a gene: 4. The CDR3 runs to 16 residues. The CDR3 nucleotides read TGTGCCAGCAGCTTAGCCCAGCGGGGGTACCAAGAGACCCAGTACTTC. This gives the protein CASSLAQRGYQETQYF.

This clone showed up just a few times. The J gene is TRBJ2-1, the V gene TRBV19; D may be TRBD1 (6 bases). V lost 10 bases and J 2 bases, leaving 15 bases between the germline ends. In germline, CDR1 is LNHDA, CDR2 SQIVND (reference sequence). The CDR3 covers 14 residues. DNA for the CDR3: TGTGCCACTCTACAGGGTTGGCCCTACAATGAGCAGTTCTTC. Translating it yields CATLQGWPYNEQFF.

The chain joins TRBV11-2 to TRBJ2-4; 12 nucleotides line up with TRBD2. The ends lost 5 bases at V and 10 bases at J; junction bases unmatched: 9. CDR1 and CDR2 from the germline V gene are SGHAT and FQNNGV. There are 15 residues in the CDR3. CDR3 coding DNA: TGTGCCAGCAGCCAGGGCCCTAGCGGGGGGGGTATTCAGTACTTC. Amino acids: CASSQGPSGGGIQYF.

The V gene is TRBV5-1, the J gene TRBJ2-3; D perhaps matches TRBD1 (6 bases). V lost 5 bases, J lost 0 bases, and 13 bases lay in between. This CDR3 has 15 amino acids. CDR1 and CDR2 (germline): SGHRS, YFSETQ. Written as DNA, the CDR3 is TGCGCCAGCAGGGTGTCTGGACAGAGCACAGATACGCAGTATTTT. Its protein is CASRVSGQSTDTQYF.

The rearrangement joins TRBV7-6 to TRBJ2-1; 10 bases match TRBD1. Trimming at V came to 0 bases and at J to 5 bases, leaving 7 bases not matched to a gene. Per germline, CDR1 SGHVS and CDR2 FNYEAQ. CDR3 length equals 17 residues. CDR3 coding DNA: TGTGCCAGCAGCTTAGCGTTGGGGGACAGGGGTCACAATGAGCAGTTCTTC. Protein product: CASSLALGDRGHNEQFF.

The DNA of the CDR3 is TGTGCCAGCAGCCAGGGTCCCTGGAAGACCACTGAGCAGTTCTTC. Its protein product is CASSQGPWKTTEQFF. V usage is TRBV7-8 and J usage is TRBJ2-1, with a possible D match to TRBD1 (5 bases). The germline V and J ends were trimmed by 5 bases and 9 bases, with 20 bases remaining between them. Germline V lookup: CDR1 SGHVS, CDR2 FQNEAQ. This CDR3 is built from 15 residues.

The rearrangement joins TRBV6-6 to TRBJ1-1; the D gene is possibly TRBD1 (5 bases). This CDR3 is built from 13 residues. Trimming cost V 8 bases and J 0 bases, with 10 bases left between them. Germline lookup yields CDR1 MNHNY and CDR2 SVGAGI (reference sequence). CDR3 loop: CASFRVLNTEAFF. CDR3 DNA: TGTGCCAGCTTCAGGGTGTTGAACACTGAAGCTTTCTTT.